This entry lists 22 T cell receptor beta chains sequenced from one sample in a study of monozygotic twins with inflammatory bowel disease. Following a re-call of the 5' RACE reads, TCRdb has one entry per CDR3 protein and lacks DNA. Recorded for this sample: about 450,000 distinct CDR3 sequences. The specimen sequenced was blood. The receptors stem from a human donor with ulcerative colitis or Crohn's disease, or a healthy co-twin of an affected twin (not recorded which).

J is TRBJ2-7 and V is TRBV18. Germline CDR1 and CDR2: KGHSH and LQKENI. The CDR3 contains 13 residues. CDR3 sequence: CASSPLRSYEQYF. The entire variable domain, with the rest obtained from reference TRBV18 and TRBJ2-7, is as follows: NAGVMQNPRHLVRRRGQEARLRCSPMKGHSHVYWYRQLPEEGLKFMVYLQKENIIDESGMPKERFSAEFPKEGPSILRIQQVVRGDSAAYFCASSPLRSYEQYFGPGTRLTVT.

V and J are TRBV12-3 or TRBV12-4 and TRBJ2-1; the TCRdb call, TRBD2, lacks DNA for checking. The CDR3 covers 15 residues. CDR3 protein: CASSLRLGDLNEQFF.

The gene calls are TRBV25-1 and TRBJ2-2; checking the TCRdb D call of TRBD1 is not possible without DNA. The germline V gene has CDR1 MGHDK and CDR2 SYGVNS. The CDR3 length is 18 residues. CDR3 protein: CASSDQIPGQGPTGELFF.

This chain joins TRBV29-1 and TRBJ1-3; TCRdb designates TRBD1, a call that cannot be tested without DNA. The CDR3 totals 14 residues. Germline V gene data show CDR1 as SQVTM and CDR2 as ANQGSEA. CDR3 residues: CSVTGGDSGNTIYF.

The chain uses TRBV27 and TRBJ2-1; checking the TCRdb D call of TRBD2 is not possible without DNA. Germline V gene sequence: CDR1 MNHEY, CDR2 SMNVEV (reference sequence). The CDR3 spans 15 residues. Here the CDR3 reads CASKTSGGAANEQFF.

This rearrangement joins TRBV12-3 or TRBV12-4 to TRBJ2-1; the D gene TCRdb calls, TRBD2, cannot be checked with no DNA. The CDR3 runs 17 residues. CDR3 sequence: CASTLRPGGRALVEQFF.

This chain uses TRBV3-1 with TRBJ1-2; TCRdb calls TRBD1, which cannot be checked without DNA. Germline CDR1 is LGHDT and CDR2 is YNNKEL (reference sequence). The length of the CDR3 is 14 residues. The CDR3 protein is CASSPDRVGNGYTF.

The chain recombines TRBV7-2 with TRBJ2-7; TCRdb's assignment of TRBD2 cannot be checked, as there is no DNA. The V gene's germline CDR1 is SGHTA and CDR2 FQGNSA. The CDR3 extends over 16 amino acids. The chain's CDR3 is CASSSGLAGPSYEQYF.

The genes are TRBV25-1 and TRBJ2-7; TCRdb indicates TRBD2, and absent DNA this call remains unverified. The CDR3 is 14 residues long. CDR1 is MGHDK, CDR2 SYGVNS, per germline. The CDR3 here is CASSDPGLSNEQYF.

The J gene is TRBJ1-5, the V gene TRBV12-3 or TRBV12-4; the TRBD1 assignment by TCRdb is unverifiable without DNA. The CDR3 consists of 15 residues. Here the CDR3 reads CASSHGQASNQPQHF.

V and J are TRBV18 and TRBJ2-7; the TRBD1 assignment by TCRdb is unverifiable without DNA. Per germline, CDR1 KGHSH and CDR2 LQKENI. The CDR3 spans 15 residues. CDR3 sequence reads: CASSPMGQGTDEQYF. The whole variable domain, remainder taken from reference TRBV18 and TRBJ2-7, is NAGVMQNPRHLVRRRGQEARLRCSPMKGHSHVYWYRQLPEEGLKFMVYLQKENIIDESGMPKERFSAEFPKEGPSILRIQQVVRGDSAAYFCASSPMGQGTDEQYFGPGTRLTVT.

The chain couples TRBV7-7 to TRBJ2-3; TCRdb proposes TRBD2, but this gene call is untestable without DNA. The CDR3 contains 13 residues. Germline loops: CDR1 SSHAT, CDR2 FNYEAQ (reference sequence). The CDR3 sequence: CASSPRASDTQYF.

The chain combines TRBV7-8 with TRBJ1-5. This CDR3 comprises 15 residues. CDR1 is SGHVS, CDR2 FQNEAQ, per germline. The CDR3 loop is CASSSRVDSNQPQHF.

The genes are TRBV24-1 and TRBJ2-7; TCRdb's D call, TRBD2, is unchecked because there is no DNA. CDR3 length: 16 residues. The germline CDR1 and CDR2 sequences are KGHDR and SFDVKD. CDR3 residues: CATSDLVGTYLWEQYF.

V and J are TRBV9 and TRBJ1-3; TCRdb gives TRBD1 as the D gene, but with no DNA this cannot be confirmed. The CDR3 runs to 17 residues. CDR1 SGDLS and CDR2 YYNGEE come from the germline V gene. CDR3 loop: CASSVGIPGQGGNTIYF.

The rearrangement links TRBV7-9 to TRBJ2-2; as DNA is missing, the TRBD2 call by TCRdb cannot be tested. CDR1 SEHNR and CDR2 FQNEAQ come from the germline V gene (reference sequence). The length of the CDR3 is 16 residues. The CDR3 sequence is CASSLGSGSGTGELFF.

V and J are TRBV12-3 or TRBV12-4 and TRBJ1-6; the TCRdb call, TRBD1, lacks DNA for checking. The CDR3 covers 15 residues. The CDR3: CASSPTGDSNSPLHF.

The chain has TRBV9 and TRBJ2-2; TCRdb indicates TRBD1, and absent DNA this call remains unverified. Germline CDR1 and CDR2: SGDLS and YYNGEE. The CDR3 runs 16 residues. CDR3 loop: CASSVEPGGITGELFF.

V and J are TRBV7-2 and TRBJ2-7; the D call from TCRdb, TRBD2, cannot be confirmed without DNA. Per germline, CDR1 SGHTA and CDR2 FQGNSA. This CDR3 region has 15 residues. The CDR3 sequence is CASSPASGFSYEQYF.

This chain links TRBV20-1 with TRBJ2-7; the D gene TCRdb calls, TRBD1, cannot be checked with no DNA. Looked up from germline, CDR1 is DFQATT and CDR2 is SNEGSKA (reference sequence). The CDR3 loop spans 14 amino acids. The CDR3 loop is CSAARGGGSYEQYF.

The chain couples TRBV29-1 to TRBJ2-6. Per germline, CDR1 SQVTM and CDR2 ANQGSEA. This CDR3 has 12 amino acids. The CDR3 sequence is CSVDTGANVLTF. The full variable domain, rest sourced from reference TRBV29-1 and TRBJ2-6, is SAVISQKPSRDICQRGTSLTIQCQVDSQVTMMFWYRQQPGQSLTLIATANQGSEATYESGFVIDKFPISRPNLTFSTLTVSNMSPEDSSIYLCSVDTGANVLTFGAGSRLTVL.

This rearrangement joins TRBV3-1 to TRBJ2-3; TCRdb's D gene call, TRBD1, goes unchecked for lack of DNA. Per the germline V gene, CDR1 is LGHDT and CDR2 is YNNKEL (reference sequence). This CDR3 has 15 amino acids. This chain's CDR3 is CASSPGGMGTDTQYF.